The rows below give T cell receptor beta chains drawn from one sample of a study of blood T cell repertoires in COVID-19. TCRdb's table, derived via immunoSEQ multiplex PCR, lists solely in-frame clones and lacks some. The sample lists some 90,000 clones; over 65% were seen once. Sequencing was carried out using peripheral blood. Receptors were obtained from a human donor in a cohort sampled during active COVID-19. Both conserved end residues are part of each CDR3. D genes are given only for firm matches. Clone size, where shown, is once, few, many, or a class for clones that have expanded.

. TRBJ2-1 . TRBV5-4 CASSLGANSYNEQFF TGTGCCAGCAGCTTGGGGGCAAACTCCTACAATGAGCAGTTCTTC
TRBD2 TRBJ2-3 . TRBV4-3 CASSLLAGDTDTQYF TGCGCCAGCAGCCTACTAGCGGGGGACACAGATACGCAGTATTTT
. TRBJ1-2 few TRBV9 CASSVHGGLEGYTF TGTGCCAGCAGCGTTCACGGGGGGTTGGAGGGCTACACCTTC
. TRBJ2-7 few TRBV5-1 CASSTHREQYF TGCGCCAGCAGCACCCACAGGGAGCAGTACTTC
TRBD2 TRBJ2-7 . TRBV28 CASSLAVAGGYEQYF TGTGCCAGCAGTTTAGCAGTAGCGGGGGGCTACGAGCAGTACTTC
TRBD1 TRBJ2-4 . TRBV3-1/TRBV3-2 CASSQSGGGIQYF TGTGCCAGCAGCCAGTCAGGGGGTGGCATTCAGTACTTC
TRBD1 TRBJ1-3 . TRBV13 CASSLGETGSSGNTIYF TGTGCCAGCAGCTTAGGTGAGACAGGGAGCTCTGGAAACACCATATATTTT
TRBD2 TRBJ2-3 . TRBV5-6 CASSLTREGGTDTQYF TGTGCCAGCAGCTTGACGAGGGAGGGCGGCACAGATACGCAGTATTTT
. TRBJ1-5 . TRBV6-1 CASSESGAPGGWQPQHF TGTGCCAGCAGTGAAAGTGGTGCCCCGGGGGGCTGGCAGCCCCAGCATTTT
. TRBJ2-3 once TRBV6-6 CASSYPQGPTDTQYF TGTGCCAGCAGTTACCCCCAGGGGCCCACAGATACGCAGTATTTT
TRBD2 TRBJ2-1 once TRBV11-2 CASSFSILAGGIDEQFF TGTGCCAGCAGCTTCTCCATTCTAGCGGGAGGTATCGATGAGCAGTTCTTC
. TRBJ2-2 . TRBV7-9 CASSLKWDSYYTGELFF TGTGCCAGCAGCTTAAAGTGGGACTCCTATTACACCGGGGAGCTGTTTTTT
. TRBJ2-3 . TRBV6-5 CASSYWRGQATDTQYF TGTGCCAGCAGTTATTGGCGTGGTCAGGCCACAGATACGCAGTATTTT
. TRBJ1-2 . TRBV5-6 CASSSPWGGAGYTF TGTGCCAGCAGCTCCCCTTGGGGAGGGGCCGGCTACACCTTC
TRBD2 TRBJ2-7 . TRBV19 CASSPLLAGGFEQYF TGTGCCAGTAGTCCCCTACTAGCGGGGGGTTTCGAGCAGTACTTC
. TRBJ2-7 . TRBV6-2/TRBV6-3 CASSYSDSYEQYF TGTGCCAGCAGTTACTCTGACAGCTACGAGCAGTACTTC
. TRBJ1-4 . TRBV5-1 CASSLSVIGEKLFF TGCGCCAGCAGCTTAAGCGTTATTGGGGAAAAACTGTTTTTT
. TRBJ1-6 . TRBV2 CASARTENSPLHF TGTGCCAGCGCCAGGACAGAGAATTCACCCCTCCACTTT
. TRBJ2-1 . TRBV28 CASSSSFAETTYNEQFF TGTGCCAGCAGTTCCTCCTTCGCGGAAACTACCTACAATGAGCAGTTCTTC
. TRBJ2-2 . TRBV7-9 CASSPKGGRNTGELFF TGTGCCAGCAGCCCGAAAGGGGGTCGGAACACCGGGGAGCTGTTTTTT
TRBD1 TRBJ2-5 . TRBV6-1 CASSENRGRQETQYF TGTGCCAGCAGTGAGAACAGGGGGCGGCAAGAGACCCAGTACTTC
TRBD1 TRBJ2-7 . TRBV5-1 CASSPGTASYEQYF TGCGCCAGCAGCCCCGGGACAGCGAGTTACGAGCAGTACTTC
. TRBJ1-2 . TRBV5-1 CASSLEPLYGYTF TGCGCCAGCAGCTTGGAACCACTCTATGGCTACACCTTC
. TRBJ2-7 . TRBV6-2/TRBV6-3 CASSYSSRGGSYEQYF TGTGCCAGCAGTTACTCGTCGAGAGGGGGAAGCTACGAGCAGTACTTC
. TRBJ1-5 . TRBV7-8 CASSLERDNQPQHF TGTGCCAGCAGCTTAGAGCGAGACAATCAGCCCCAGCATTTT
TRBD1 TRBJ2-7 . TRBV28 CASIRQGATYEQYF TGTGCCAGCATTCGGCAGGGGGCCACCTACGAGCAGTACTTC
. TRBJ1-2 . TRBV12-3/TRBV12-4 CASSFDGGRGYTF TGTGCCAGCAGTTTTGACGGGGGTAGGGGCTACACCTTC
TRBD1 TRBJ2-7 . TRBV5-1 CASSLRTGSYEQYF TGCGCCAGCAGCCTGAGGACAGGTTCCTACGAGCAGTACTTC
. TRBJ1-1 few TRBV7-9 CASSFNGDTEAFF TGTGCCAGCAGCTTCAACGGGGACACTGAAGCTTTCTTT
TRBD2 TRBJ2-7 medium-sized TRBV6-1 CASSELAGFTNYEQYF TGTGCCAGCAGTGAACTAGCGGGGTTTACTAACTACGAGCAGTACTTC
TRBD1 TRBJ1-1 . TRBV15 CATSRGPPTGAEAFF TGTGCCACCAGCAGAGGCCCACCGACAGGGGCTGAAGCTTTCTTT
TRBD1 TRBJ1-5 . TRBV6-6 CASSYRGTADQPQHF TGTGCCAGCAGTTATCGCGGGACAGCCGATCAGCCCCAGCATTTT
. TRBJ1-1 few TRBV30 CAWSPGQYMNTEAFF TGTGCCTGGAGTCCTGGACAGTATATGAACACTGAAGCTTTCTTT
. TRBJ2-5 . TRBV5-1 CASSLGGRGETQYF TGCGCCAGCAGCTTGGGGGGGCGGGGGGAGACCCAGTACTTC
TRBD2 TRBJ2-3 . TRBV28 CASSHGLAGTDTQYF TGTGCCAGCAGTCACGGACTAGCGGGCACAGATACGCAGTATTTT
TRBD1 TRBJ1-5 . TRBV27 CASSRDRASNQPQHF TGTGCCAGCAGTCGGGACAGGGCGAGCAATCAGCCCCAGCATTTT
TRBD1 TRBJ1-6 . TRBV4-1 CASSLGTGQGNSPLHF TGCGCCAGCAGTCTCGGGACGGGACAGGGGAATTCACCCCTCCACTTT
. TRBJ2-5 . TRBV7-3 CASSPGVEETQYF TGTGCCAGCAGCCCAGGGGTGGAAGAGACCCAGTACTTC
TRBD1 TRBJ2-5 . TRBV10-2 CASSELLTGGETQYF TGCGCCAGCAGTGAGTTGCTGACAGGGGGCGAGACCCAGTACTTC
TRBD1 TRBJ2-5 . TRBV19 CASSISGGATQYF TGTGCCAGTAGTATATCAGGGGGCGCGACCCAGTACTTC
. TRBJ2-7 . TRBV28 CASSVPGQRSYEQYF TGTGCCAGCAGTGTGCCGGGACAAAGGTCCTACGAGCAGTACTTC
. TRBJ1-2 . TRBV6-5 CASSYRGGYGYTF TGTGCCAGCAGTTATCGGGGAGGCTATGGCTACACCTTC
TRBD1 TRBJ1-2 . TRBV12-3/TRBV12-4 CASRVQGADGYTF TGTGCCAGCAGAGTACAGGGGGCGGATGGCTACACCTTC
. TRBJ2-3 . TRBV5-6 CASSSGPGRRTDTQYF TGTGCCAGCAGTTCAGGTCCAGGGCGACGCACAGATACGCAGTATTTT
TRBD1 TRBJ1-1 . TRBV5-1 CASSLSGGTEAFF TGCGCCAGCAGCTTGTCAGGGGGAACTGAAGCTTTCTTT
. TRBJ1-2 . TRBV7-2 CASSLGQGISGYTF TGTGCCAGCAGCTTAGGGCAGGGGATAAGTGGCTACACCTTC
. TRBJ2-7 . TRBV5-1 CASSLGFGLSGEQYF TGCGCCAGCAGCTTGGGGTTTGGACTGTCGGGGGAGCAGTACTTC
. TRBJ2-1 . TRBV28 CASSFQGNEQFF TGTGCCAGCAGTTTCCAGGGGAATGAGCAGTTCTTC
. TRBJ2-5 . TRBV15 CATSRDPTGQETQYF TGTGCCACCAGCAGAGATCCGACAGGACAAGAGACCCAGTACTTC
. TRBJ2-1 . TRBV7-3 CASSLTVGGQQFF TGTGCCAGCAGCTTAACGGTTGGTGGCCAGCAGTTCTTC
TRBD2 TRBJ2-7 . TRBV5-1 CASRFISGSFYEQYF TGCGCCAGCAGGTTCATCAGCGGGAGTTTCTACGAGCAGTACTTC
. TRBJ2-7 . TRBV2 CASGPVEQYF TGTGCCAGCGGGCCCGTGGAGCAGTACTTC
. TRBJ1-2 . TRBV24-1 CATSGPGWSGSGYTF TGTGCCACCAGTGGGCCTGGTTGGAGCGGGTCTGGCTACACCTTC
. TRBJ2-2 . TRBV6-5 CASIGVANTGELFF TGTGCCAGCATCGGGGTCGCGAACACCGGGGAGCTGTTTTTT
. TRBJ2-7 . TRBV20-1 CSAGIQREQYF TGCAGTGCTGGAATCCAGCGCGAGCAGTACTTC